The T cell receptor (beta chain) under discussion was sequenced for a study of control samples from healthy donors and cancer patients. Produced via immunoSEQ multiplex PCR; TCRdb's table is partial and in-frame only. Counted here are around 130,000 clones, around 92% occurring once; the ten biggest clones make up 30% to 40%. CDR1 is SEHNR and CDR2 is FQNEAQ in the germline V gene (reference sequence). V gave up 5 bases and J gave up 4 bases, with 6 bases separating them. The CDR3 has 11 amino acids. Turning to this clone: Other DNA variants within this sample encode the same CDR3.

This chain uses TRBV7-9 with TRBJ2-7; D gene ambiguous. Material for sequencing was blood. This clonotype originated in a man aged 50 to 60 in good health. In nucleotides, the CDR3 is TGTGCCAGCAGCCTCCGTTACGAGCAGTACTTC. Translation gives CASSLRYEQYF.